These 30 T cell receptor beta chains share one sample of origin, sequenced in a study of shared clonotypes between healthy human individuals. TCRdb's table, derived via immunoSEQ multiplex PCR, lists solely in-frame clones and lacks some. The sample lists roughly 110,000 clones, under 70% seen once, with about 26% in the top ten. Sample: memory CD8+ T cells sorted from blood. Subset reported: CD45RO+ cells pooled with CCR7-negative TemRA cells. These receptors were collected from a woman in her thirties in good health.

This clone was recorded many times. The chain joins TRBV5-8 to TRBJ1-5; D not resolved. V lost 0 bases and J 6 bases, leaving 13 bases between the germline ends. The CDR3 loop spans 15 amino acids. Germline V gene sequence: CDR1 SGHTS, CDR2 YDEGEE. The CDR3: CASSLARAVPQPQHF. CDR3 in DNA: TGTGCCAGCAGCTTGGCCCGGGCCGTTCCTCAGCCCCAGCATTTT.

In this sample, this clone turned up a few times. V usage is TRBV2 and J usage is TRBJ2-7; 7 nucleotides agree with TRBD2. Trimming at V came to 7 bases and at J to 2 bases, leaving 5 bases not matched to a gene. The CDR3 consists of 13 residues. Germline-derived CDR1 and CDR2 are SNHLY and FYNNEI. CDR3 sequence: CASNSGVPYEQYF. DNA for the CDR3: TGTGCCAGCAACAGCGGGGTTCCCTACGAGCAGTACTTC.

The J gene is TRBJ1-4, the V gene TRBV7-6, with 10 bases aligning to TRBD1. This CDR3 is built from 19 residues. V dropped 5 bases and J dropped 0; count of bases not matched to a gene: 12. In germline, CDR1 is SGHVS, CDR2 FNYEAQ. CDR3 nucleotides: TGTGCCAGCAGCCTGCGGACAGGGGGGATCGGTGCAACTAATGAAAAACTGTTTTTT. This sequence encodes CASSLRTGGIGATNEKLFF.

The chain couples TRBV28 to TRBJ1-4, with TRBD1 matching 10 bases. The CDR3 extends over 17 amino acids. Trimming cost V 6 bases and J 7 bases; bases outside gene matches: 14. CDR1 is MDHEN and CDR2 is SYDVKM in the germline V gene. CDR3 in amino acids: CASSRRQGAADREKLFF. The CDR3 bases are TGTGCCAGCAGCCGGCGACAGGGGGCTGCTGATCGTGAAAAACTGTTTTTT.

In its sample, this clone ranks as medium-sized. The gene calls are TRBV19 and TRBJ2-4; maybe TRBD2 (6 bases). Germline V CDR1 and CDR2: LNHDA, SQIVND (reference sequence). The CDR3 is made up of 14 amino acids. V was cut by 0 bases and J by 8 bases, with 11 bases left in between. The CDR3 DNA sequence: TGTGCCAGTAGTATAGAAGAGTGGAGGGACATTCAGTACTTC. Protein sequence: CASSIEEWRDIQYF.

This clone was seen a single time. V gene TRBV10-3 combines with J gene TRBJ1-5, with 8 bases identical to TRBD1. Germline CDR1 is ENHRY and CDR2 is SYGVKD. With 6 bases clipped from V and 4 bases from J, the junction kept 5 bases outside the gene matches. This CDR3 spans 14 amino acids. CDR3: CAIRGTGDNQPQHF. The CDR3 DNA reads TGTGCCATCAGGGGGACAGGTGATAATCAGCCCCAGCATTTT.

In this sample, this clone turned up a few times. DNA for the CDR3: TGTGCCAGCAGCGTGGGGTCAGGGTCCGGGGAGCTGTTTTTT. Protein product: CASSVGSGSGELFF. V and J are TRBV9 and TRBJ2-2, with D tentatively TRBD1 (5 bases). This CDR3 spans 14 amino acids. V was cut by 2 bases and J by 6 bases, with 11 bases left in between. CDR1 is SGDLS and CDR2 is YYNGEE in the germline V gene.

The chain combines TRBV29-1 with TRBJ2-3, with 9 bases lining up with TRBD2. The junction had 8 bases not matched to a gene; V was cut back by 3 bases and J by 4 bases. Germline CDR1 is SQVTM and CDR2 is ANQGSEA. CDR3 length: 15 amino acids. The CDR3 here is CSVESGLAIPDTQYF. The DNA for the CDR3 is TGCAGCGTTGAGTCTGGACTAGCGATCCCAGATACGCAGTATTTT.

J is TRBJ2-3 and V is TRBV7-9; D possibly corresponds to TRBD2 (6 bases). The CDR3 runs 16 residues. Germline CDR1 SEHNR, CDR2 FQNEAQ (reference sequence). Trimming stripped 1 base from V and 2 bases from J, with 13 bases between. The DNA for the CDR3 is TGTGCCAGCAGCTTAGTGGAGGGAGCTTACACAGATACGCAGTATTTT. Its translation: CASSLVEGAYTDTQYF.

The genes are TRBV9 and TRBJ2-5, with 8 bases that match TRBD2. Losses at the gene ends were 4 bases for V and 5 bases for J; bases not matched to a gene: 10. The CDR3 sequence is 15 residues long. Germline V gene lookup returns CDR1 SGDLS and CDR2 YYNGEE. The CDR3 here is CASSYGGSGTETQYF. In DNA, the CDR3 is TGTGCCAGCAGCTATGGGGGTAGCGGGACCGAGACCCAGTACTTC.

The chain couples TRBV27 to TRBJ1-1, with D unclear. With 5 bases removed from V and 0 bases from J, the gap between germline ends came to 7 bases. From germline, CDR1 is MNHEY and CDR2 SMNVEV (reference sequence). The CDR3 is made up of 13 amino acids. CDR3 amino acids: CASSRLLNTEAFF. The CDR3 DNA reads as TGTGCCAGCAGTCGCCTGTTGAACACTGAAGCTTTCTTT.

The chain employs TRBV18 and TRBJ2-1; possible D gene TRBD2, 6 bases. Germline lookup yields CDR1 KGHSH and CDR2 LQKENI. V was trimmed by 6 bases and J by 0 bases, leaving 18 bases between them. The CDR3 consists of 17 residues. CDR3 in amino acids: CASSLLLDGSSYNEQFF. The CDR3 nucleotides read TGTGCCAGCTCGTTACTTCTGGACGGGAGCTCCTACAATGAGCAGTTCTTC.

The CDR3 loop is CASSYTSGSYNEQFF. The CDR3 DNA reads as TGTGCCAGCAGTTACACTAGCGGCTCCTACAATGAGCAGTTCTTC. This chain uses TRBV6-5 with TRBJ2-1, with 8 bases that match TRBD2. Germline V gives CDR1 MNHEY, CDR2 SVGAGI. V dropped 2 bases and J dropped 0; count of bases not matched to a gene: 0. CDR3 size: 15 residues.

This clone was counted a few times. The chain is built from TRBV6-1 and TRBJ1-1, with TRBD1 matching 7 bases. The V and J ends lost 6 bases and 0 bases, in that order; junction bases with no gene match: 4. The V gene's germline CDR1 is MNHNS and CDR2 SASEGT. The CDR3 has 14 residues. CDR3 sequence reads: CASREQGMNTEAFF. The CDR3 DNA reads TGTGCCAGCAGGGAACAGGGGATGAACACTGAAGCTTTCTTT.

This clone occurred a few times. The chain joins TRBV7-9 to TRBJ2-7; no clear D gene. Per germline, CDR1 SEHNR and CDR2 FQNEAQ (reference sequence). V gave up 2 bases and J gave up 4 bases, with 12 bases separating them. This CDR3 region has 14 residues. The CDR3 nucleotides read TGTGCCAGCAGCTTAAGTCGGGCAGCTTACGAGCAGTACTTC. It encodes CASSLSRAAYEQYF.

The V call is TRBV4-2, the J call TRBJ2-1; 9 nucleotides match TRBD2. The junction had 13 bases not matched to a gene; V was cut back by 4 bases and J by 6 bases. The CDR3 covers 17 residues. CDR1 is LGHNA, CDR2 YNFKEQ, per germline. The CDR3 region is CASSLPRGAGGGNEQFF. The CDR3 DNA follows: TGTGCCAGCAGCCTTCCTCGAGGGGCGGGAGGGGGCAATGAGCAGTTCTTC.

This chain links TRBV19 with TRBJ2-1; 8 nucleotides line up with TRBD2. Germline V gives CDR1 LNHDA, CDR2 SQIVND (reference sequence). CDR3 length: 15 residues. Losses at the gene ends were 5 bases for V and 5 bases for J; bases not matched to a gene: 8. The CDR3 spells CASSETSGGNNEQFF. Here the CDR3 DNA reads TGTGCCAGTAGTGAAACTAGCGGCGGAAACAATGAGCAGTTCTTC.

This chain joins TRBV7-2 and TRBJ2-1, with D perhaps TRBD2 (5 bases). Germline V gene lookup returns CDR1 SGHTA and CDR2 FQGNSA. V was pared by 2 bases and J by 8 bases, with 19 bases between. The CDR3 covers 16 residues. CDR3 sequence reads: CASSLPRTQLIHEQFF. The CDR3 DNA reads TGTGCCAGCAGCTTACCCAGGACTCAGCTCATCCATGAGCAGTTCTTC.

The J gene is TRBJ1-1, the V gene TRBV28; D gene ambiguous. Trimming shortened V by 7 bases and J by 2 bases, and 8 bases separated the two germline ends. Germline values: CDR1 MDHEN, CDR2 SYDVKM. The CDR3 consists of 12 residues. CDR3 in amino acids: CASTRVNTEAFF. The CDR3 nucleotides are TGTGCCAGCACTAGGGTCAACACTGAAGCTTTCTTT.

V and J are TRBV5-1 and TRBJ2-7; weak D call: TRBD2 (5 bases). The germline V gene has CDR1 SGHRS and CDR2 YFSETQ. The V gene lost 0 bases and the J gene lost 3 bases, with 7 bases spanning the gap. The CDR3 has 13 residues. The CDR3 loop reads CASSLGDYYEQYF. In DNA form, the CDR3 reads TGCGCCAGCAGCTTGGGCGACTACTACGAGCAGTACTTC.

The CDR3 reads CASSLTRTSYEQYF. As DNA, the CDR3 is TGTGCCAGCAGCTTAACACGGACCTCCTACGAGCAGTACTTC. The chain joins TRBV7-9 to TRBJ2-7, with no clear D. V was pared by 2 bases and J by 0 bases, with 8 bases between. The CDR3 runs to 14 residues. Germline CDR1 and CDR2: SEHNR and FQNEAQ (reference sequence).

The CDR3 DNA reads TGTGCCAGCAGCATTAGCGGAGACCTCAATGAGCAGTTCTTC. Translating it yields CASSISGDLNEQFF. This rearrangement joins TRBV11-3 to TRBJ2-1; weak D call: TRBD2 (6 bases). The CDR3 length is 14 residues. Trimming removed 5 bases at V and 6 bases at J, with 14 bases between. CDR1 SGHNT and CDR2 YENEEA come from the germline V gene.

This clone came up once. The CDR3 sequence is CASSGLPNNEQFF. The CDR3 DNA follows: TGCGCCAGCAGCGGACTACCGAACAATGAGCAGTTCTTC. This chain links TRBV4-1 with TRBJ2-1, with D perhaps TRBD2 (6 bases). This CDR3 contains 13 residues. Trimming shortened V by 5 bases and J by 5 bases, and 10 bases separated the two germline ends. CDR1 is MGHRA and CDR2 is YSYEKL in the germline V gene.

This clone showed up just once. The rearrangement joins TRBV1 to TRBJ1-5. TRBV1 is designated a pseudogene. The CDR3 extends over 13 amino acids. Here the CDR3 DNA reads TGCACCAGCAGCCCGAGCTGCAATCAGCCCCAGCATTTT. Translation: CTSSPSCNQPQHF.

The chain is built from TRBV6-6 and TRBJ2-2; TRBD2 might be the D (6 bases). Germline CDR1 and CDR2: MNHNY and SVGAGI (reference sequence). CDR3 length: 15 residues. Trimming left V 6 bases short and J 4 bases short, with 15 bases between. CDR3 amino acids: CASSVLATPTGELFF. The CDR3 coding sequence is TGTGCCAGCAGCGTACTAGCCACTCCCACCGGGGAGCTGTTTTTT.

The chain combines TRBV6-1 with TRBJ2-7; possibly TRBD2 for D (6 bases). With 5 bases removed from V and 1 base from J, the gap between germline ends came to 9 bases. The CDR3 loop spans 13 amino acids. Per the germline V gene, CDR1 is MNHNS and CDR2 is SASEGT. The CDR3 protein is CASSPSASYEQYF. As DNA, the CDR3 is TGTGCCAGCAGTCCTAGCGCGTCCTACGAGCAGTACTTC.

This clone has a single count. The V and J genes are TRBV29-1 and TRBJ2-7; D is perhaps TRBD2 (6 bases). There are 12 residues in the CDR3. The V gene's germline CDR1 is SQVTM and CDR2 ANQGSEA. The V end was cut by 6 bases, the J end by 1 base, with 10 bases between. CDR3 protein: CSVAGWSYEQYF. CDR3 DNA sequence: TGCAGCGTAGCGGGTTGGTCCTACGAGCAGTACTTC.

This chain joins TRBV5-1 and TRBJ2-5; maybe TRBD1 (6 bases). The CDR3 is made up of 14 amino acids. The germline V and J ends were trimmed by 1 base and 5 bases, with 12 bases remaining between them. The germline V gene has CDR1 SGHRS and CDR2 YFSETQ. The CDR3 DNA follows: TGCGCCAGCAGCTTGTGGACAGCCGGCGAGACCCAGTACTTC. This gives the protein CASSLWTAGETQYF.

This clone occurred a few times. This chain links TRBV19 with TRBJ2-2, with D uncertain. This CDR3 spans 15 amino acids. The V end was cut by 4 bases, the J end by 0 bases, with 9 bases between. CDR1 and CDR2 (germline): LNHDA, SQIVND (reference sequence). The CDR3 bases are TGTGCCAGTAGTACTTACCTAGCGAACACCGGGGAGCTGTTTTTT. It specifies CASSTYLANTGELFF.

This clone was seen a single time. The chain combines TRBV28 with TRBJ2-7; D is ambiguous. Trimming shortened V by 6 bases and J by 5 bases, and 11 bases separated the two germline ends. The germline V gene has CDR1 MDHEN and CDR2 SYDVKM. The length of the CDR3 is 12 residues. The CDR3 reads CASSRDIDEQYF. The DNA of the CDR3 is TGTGCCAGCAGCAGAGACATCGACGAGCAGTACTTC.